Below, 18 T cell receptor beta chains from the same sample are listed, as sequenced in a study of T-cell reconstitution after alpha-beta-depleted transplantation in children (dated by TCRdb to 2016 to 2017). The protocol used for the library was PCR. Sequenced on an Illumina HiSeq 2500. TCR library preparation used molecular barcoding, with unique molecular identifiers applied to normalize quantification of the TCRbeta repertoire. TCRdb reprocessing: public reads trimmed at Q25 with fastp, clones called with MiXCR, in-frame beta chains kept. Merged by CDR3 protein, the rows form single entries marked with the most common genes and DNA. A total of hundreds of thousands of distinct CDR3 sequences appear in this sample, about 10% of them only once. The ten largest clones take up around 2% of the sample. What the treatment or condition label conveys for this sample: allogeneic hematopoietic cell transplantation with graft depleted of TCRalphabeta T cells and CD19 B cells.

Here the sequenced sample was PBMCs, taken before TCRalphabeta/CD19-depleted stem cell transplant. The source is a child aged 2 to 9 with inherited bone marrow failure, due to receive a stem cell transplant.

This clonotype has only a few counts. V gene TRBV6-5 combines with J gene TRBJ1-2; no clear D gene. Germline V gene data show CDR1 as MNHEY and CDR2 as SVGAGI. Trimming removed 2 bases at V and 3 bases at J, with 10 bases between. This CDR3 spans 14 amino acids. The CDR3 protein is CASSYTPTHYGYTF. The CDR3 DNA reads TGTGCCAGCAGTTACACCCCCACTCACTATGGCTACACCTTC.

This clonotype was observed a handful of times. The chain links TRBV9 to TRBJ2-1, with 11 nucleotides matching TRBD2. Germline CDR1 reads SGDLS; CDR2 reads YYNGEE. This CDR3 comprises 15 residues. V trimming: 4 bases; J trimming: 8 bases; junction bases outside the gene matches: 8. CDR3 DNA: TGTGCCAGCAGCATACTAGCGGGAGTTGGCCATGAGCAGTTCTTC. Protein: CASSILAGVGHEQFF.

This clonotype was picked up many times. V is TRBV20-1 and J is TRBJ2-3; weak D call: TRBD1 (6 bases). This CDR3 is built from 14 residues. Germline loops: CDR1 DFQATT, CDR2 SNEGSKA (reference sequence). V was trimmed by 6 bases and J by 0 bases, leaving 13 bases between them. CDR3 region: CSARGTASTDTQYF. The CDR3 region has the DNA TGCAGTGCCAGGGGAACGGCTAGCACAGATACGCAGTATTTT.

This clonotype appeared many times. V and J are TRBV4-3 and TRBJ2-2, with 10 bases matching TRBD2. Germline values: CDR1 LGHNA, CDR2 YSLEER. The CDR3 is 17 residues long. V lost 4 bases and J lost 2; bases outside the gene matches: 7. CDR3 sequence: CASSRLAGTINTGELFF. CDR3 coding DNA: TGCGCCAGCAGCCGACTAGCGGGTACAATAAACACCGGGGAGCTGTTTTTT.

In this sample, this clonotype turned up many times. This chain joins TRBV27 and TRBJ2-7, with unresolved D. V lost 3 bases, J lost 7 bases, and 13 bases lay in between. The CDR3 loop spans 13 amino acids. Germline values: CDR1 MNHEY, CDR2 SMNVEV (reference sequence). The CDR3 spells CASSFPGRLEQYF. In DNA, the CDR3 is TGTGCCAGCAGTTTTCCCGGACGGCTAGAGCAGTACTTC.

The V call is TRBV30, the J call TRBJ1-2; no reliable D call. Trimming removed 0 bases from V and 4 bases from J, with 12 bases in between. The CDR3 is 14 amino acids. Germline V lookup: CDR1 GTSNPN, CDR2 SVGIG (reference sequence). The CDR3 protein is CAWSVAGEFYGYTF. In DNA, the CDR3 is TGTGCCTGGAGTGTGGCAGGCGAATTCTATGGCTACACCTTC.

The chain couples TRBV12-3 or TRBV12-4 to TRBJ2-1; no clear D. The CDR3 is made up of 13 amino acids. V lost 2 bases and J lost 8, with 10 bases in between. As DNA, the CDR3 is TGTGCCAGCAGTTTAAGGGCGCGCGATGAGCAGTTCTTC. It translates to CASSLRARDEQFF.

This clonotype was counted at least ten times. The chain combines TRBV2 with TRBJ2-5; D remains unclear. This CDR3 has 14 amino acids. V was pared by 3 bases and J by 2 bases, with 10 bases between. Germline V gene sequence: CDR1 SNHLY, CDR2 FYNNEI. The CDR3 spells CASSDKDLQETQYF. The CDR3 coding sequence is TGTGCCAGCAGTGACAAGGACCTTCAAGAGACCCAGTACTTC.

This clonotype has just a few counts. CDR3 sequence: CSVADSGGDEKLFF. As DNA, the CDR3 is TGCAGCGTCGCGGACTCAGGGGGTGATGAAAAACTGTTTTTT. This rearrangement joins TRBV29-1 to TRBJ1-4; 7 positions match TRBD1. The CDR3 length is 14 residues. Germline-derived CDR1 and CDR2 are SQVTM and ANQGSEA. Germline trimming cut 6 bases from V and 6 bases from J; bases unmatched to any gene: 10.

This clonotype was detected only a few times. The chain couples TRBV19 to TRBJ2-7; maybe TRBD2 (6 bases). Germline CDR1 reads LNHDA; CDR2 reads SQIVND (reference sequence). Between the trimmed V and J ends, which lost 4 bases and 2 bases, there was a span of 12 bases. The CDR3 length is 14 residues. The CDR3 nucleotides read TGTGCCAGTAGTAACGGGAGAGCGGCCTACGAGCAGTACTTC. Translating gives CASSNGRAAYEQYF.

The table lists this clonotype with a few counts. The CDR3 region is CSLGGTGNGYTF. CDR3 nucleotide sequence: TGCAGTCTCGGGGGGACAGGGAATGGCTACACCTTC. The chain couples TRBV29-1 to TRBJ1-2; the match to TRBD1 covers 9 bases. The CDR3 loop spans 12 amino acids. Germline CDR1 SQVTM, CDR2 ANQGSEA.

This clonotype was found many times. The CDR3 DNA sequence: TGTGCCAGCAGTTTAATGGGGACAGGGTACAATGAGCAGTTCTTC. It translates to CASSLMGTGYNEQFF. The rearrangement links TRBV27 to TRBJ2-1, with 9 bases identical to TRBD1. The germline CDR1 and CDR2 sequences are MNHEY and SMNVEV (reference sequence). This CDR3 is built from 15 residues. V lost 2 bases and J lost 4; bases outside the gene matches: 3.

This clonotype was counted ten times or more. The J gene is TRBJ2-1, the V gene TRBV6-2 or TRBV6-3; TRBD1 matches at 7 bases. Per the germline V gene, CDR1 is MNHEY and CDR2 is SVGEGT. The CDR3 has 13 residues. J was trimmed by 0 bases and V by 11 bases; bases with no gene match: 4. The CDR3 sequence: CAVRDSSYNEQFF. The CDR3 bases are TGTGCCGTACGGGACAGCTCCTACAATGAGCAGTTCTTC.

This rearrangement joins TRBV2 to TRBJ2-1; maybe TRBD2 (5 bases). Deletions cut 9 bases from V and 0 bases from J, with 9 bases between. From germline, CDR1 is SNHLY and CDR2 FYNNEI. The CDR3 is made up of 13 amino acids. The CDR3 here is CARRAVSYNEQFF. CDR3 in DNA: TGTGCCAGACGAGCGGTCTCCTACAATGAGCAGTTCTTC. The full variable domain, rest sourced from reference TRBV2 and TRBJ2-1, is EPEVTQTPSHQVTQMGQEVILRCVPISNHLYFYWYRQILGQKVEFLVSFYNNEISEKSEIFDDQFSVERPDGSNFTLKIRSTKLEDSAMYFCARRAVSYNEQFFGPGTRLTVL.

Ten or more counts support this clonotype. This chain connects TRBV13 to TRBJ2-7; 9 positions match TRBD1. Germline V gene lookup returns CDR1 PRHDT and CDR2 FYEKMQ (reference sequence). The junction had 6 bases not matched to a gene; V was cut back by 4 bases and J by 2 bases. CDR3 size: 15 residues. CDR3 bases: TGTGCCAGCAGCTCGACGTACAGGGGGCCCTACGAGCAGTACTTC. Amino acids: CASSSTYRGPYEQYF.

This clonotype showed up just a few times. The chain carries TRBV12-3 or TRBV12-4 and TRBJ2-2; D uncertain. Trimming stripped 4 bases from V and 4 bases from J, with 16 bases between. The CDR3 consists of 16 residues. CDR3 sequence (DNA): TGTGCCAGCAGTTCCCCGACTCAAACACGCACCGGGGAGCTGTTTTTT. Translated, it gives CASSSPTQTRTGELFF.

This chain joins TRBV4-3 and TRBJ2-1; TRBD2 might be the D (6 bases). Germline assignment: CDR1 LGHNA and CDR2 YSLEER. Trimming removed 1 base from V and 0 bases from J, with 16 bases in between. This CDR3 contains 18 residues. In nucleotides, the CDR3 is TGCGCCAGCAGCCAAGGGGACTTTCAGTGGGACTCCTACAATGAGCAGTTCTTC. Residues: CASSQGDFQWDSYNEQFF.

This clonotype was detected ten times or more. The chain uses TRBV19 and TRBJ2-3, with 10 bases lining up with TRBD2. With V trimmed by 3 bases and J by 6 bases, 12 bases remained unmatched. The CDR3 is 17 amino acids. The germline CDR1 and CDR2 sequences are LNHDA and SQIVND (reference sequence). This CDR3 is CASSIPLQLAGFDTQYF. Written as DNA, the CDR3 is TGTGCCAGTAGTATCCCACTACAACTAGCGGGATTCGATACGCAGTATTTT.